The subject of this entry is one TCR beta chain. The clone's antigen remains unknown. No much larger clonotype is one base removed from it; base qualities were not supplied. The sample belongs to a study of OX40 agonist ivuxolimab in advanced cancers. In terms of the full investigation: Ivuxolimab was a fully human IgG2 agonistic monoclonal antibody targeting the costimulatory receptor OX40 (CD134). The dose-escalation cohort was around 84% male with a mean age of about 60 years, ranging from 23 to 79. Partial responses occurred in three dose-escalation patients, of whom one had hepatocellular carcinoma and two had cutaneous melanoma. Intravenous ivuxolimab was administered to patients every 2 weeks at six dose levels: 0.01, 0.1, 0.3, 1.5, 3 and 10 mg/kg. The paper covers the monotherapy dose-escalation part of the phase I ivuxolimab trial, which included N of about 50 patients. The point of sequencing TCRbeta in the periphery was to test whether ivuxolimab changed TCR sequence diversity and drove clonal T-cell expansion. Patients were allowed to have had prior anti-PD-1, anti-PD-L1 or anti-CTLA-4 therapy, and about 40% of the dose-escalation patients had been treated with checkpoint inhibitors. Among the roughly 52 dose-escalation patients, roughly 20 had hepatocellular carcinoma, about 15 melanoma, 9 renal cell carcinoma and 9 head and neck cancer. Study-wide conclusions, independent of this receptor: In partial responders in the 0.1-3.0 mg/kg groups, normalized peripheral clonal expansion was found to be among the lowest, especially among CD8+ T cells. Low levels of normalized T-cell clonal expansion were also shown by some nonresponding patients. After ivuxolimab, CD8+ T cells had more expanded clones than CD4+ T cells on average. At doses of 0.1 to 3.0 mg/kg, clonal expansion of both CD4+ and CD8+ blood T cells was observed from baseline to week 6. Antigen specificity was not determined for the clonally expanded peripheral T cells.

Genomic DNA was isolated from the sorted cells so that the TCRbeta CDR3 region could be sequenced. TCRbeta CDR3 regions were sequenced using the immunoSEQ Assay. Imported from immuneACCESS, the table was reduced by TCRdb to in-frame sequences with V and J called. These copies leave out some clones; in studies compared against another copy, an unresolved V gene accounts for under half, and the cause of the remainder is not known. The sample has some 80,000 clones on record, 86% of them singletons. The top ten constitute roughly 2.1% of the sample. Including the terminal cysteine and phenylalanine, the CDR3 comprises 14 residues. Only the CDR3 DNA stays, 42 bases, in frame from base 1. As encoded in the germline V gene (reference sequence), CDR1 is SGHNT while CDR2 is YYREEE. V loses 2 bases at its end and J loses 1 base; junction bases beyond the gene matches: 2. The trial excluded patients who had a history of autoimmune disease or who were on systemic immunosuppression. Peripheral blood for TCR sequencing was drawn from every dose cohort at baseline, at cycle 4 day 1 and at cycle 7 day 1. Samples came from an open-label, multicenter, first-in-human phase I dose-escalation trial of ivuxolimab. Adults with locally advanced or metastatic melanoma, renal cell carcinoma, hepatocellular carcinoma or head and neck squamous cell carcinoma were enrolled in the trial. CD4+ and CD8+ T cells were sorted separately from peripheral blood before TCR sequencing.

The sequence was obtained from an adult with an advanced solid tumor such as melanoma, head and neck, liver or kidney cancer. Recombination joined TRBV5-4 with TRBJ2-7; the central 8 bases match TRBD2. The input for sequencing was CD4+ or CD8+ T cells sorted from blood, taken in a trial of the OX40 agonist ivuxolimab. The DNA reads as follows: TGTGCCAGCAGCTTCACGGGAGGGTCCTACGAGCAGTACTTC. This gives the protein CASSFTGGSYEQYF.